A single sample gave rise to the 32 T cell receptor beta chains below, sequenced in a study of TIL therapy for anti-PD-1-resistant metastatic lung cancer listed by TCRdb under 2021. This specimen's time point label, per the study, means: pre-treatment sample, taken before nivolumab and TIL therapy. The immunoSEQ v3 hsTCRB kit was used to amplify TCR beta CDR3 regions from genomic DNA through bias-controlled multiplex PCR. TCRdb provides this immuneACCESS table in a form limited to in-frame rearrangements. Some clones are lacking; in checked studies, under half of them reflect an unresolved V gene, and why the rest are absent is not known. This sample lists about 55,000 clones; 80% to 90% were detected once. Of the sample, just under 3% is held by the ten largest clones. This sample comprised blood, obtained at baseline. These receptors all stem from a person between 25 and 79 years old with non-small cell lung cancer.

The chain couples TRBV5-1 to TRBJ2-5, with D possibly being TRBD1 (5 bases). The germline gives CDR1 SGHRS, CDR2 YFSETQ. There are 14 residues in the CDR3. V was shortened by 0 bases and J by 0 bases, with 6 bases between the two germline ends. CDR3 sequence (DNA): TGCGCCAGCAGCTTGGGGGGCTACCAAGAGACCCAGTACTTC. It encodes CASSLGGYQETQYF. The full variable domain, its missing parts supplied by reference TRBV5-1 and TRBJ2-5, is KAGVTQTPRYLIKTRGQQVTLSCSPISGHRSVSWYQQTPGQGLQFLFEYFSETQRNKGNFPGRFSGRQFSNSRSEMNVSTLELGDSALYLCASSLGGYQETQYFGPGTRLLVL.

This chain connects TRBV20-1 to TRBJ2-7; no clear D. The length of the CDR3 is 11 residues. V lost 5 bases and J 6 bases, leaving 11 bases between the germline ends. Germline loops: CDR1 DFQATT, CDR2 SNEGSKA (reference sequence). CDR3 sequence: CSAGSRPEQYF. The CDR3 DNA reads TGCAGTGCTGGATCCCGACCCGAGCAGTACTTC.

The chain has TRBV7-9 and TRBJ2-7; no definite D call. The germline V gene encodes CDR1 SEHNR and CDR2 FQNEAQ (reference sequence). V was trimmed by 6 bases and J by 9 bases, leaving 12 bases between them. This CDR3 is built from 11 residues. CDR3 residues: CASSSGPGQYF. The CDR3 coding sequence is TGTGCCAGCAGTTCCGGACCGGGGCAGTACTTC.

CDR3 residues: CASSRNNNEQFF. The CDR3 DNA reads as TGTGCCAGCAGCCGGAATAACAATGAGCAGTTCTTC. The chain combines TRBV5-4 with TRBJ2-1; unclear D gene. V shed 4 bases and J shed 5 bases, with 7 bases lying between them. Per the germline V gene, CDR1 is SGHNT and CDR2 is YYREEE (reference sequence). The CDR3 loop spans 12 amino acids. Based on the CDR3 plus reference TRBV5-4 and TRBJ2-1, the full variable domain is ETGVTQSPTHLIKTRGQQVTLRCSSQSGHNTVSWYQQALGQGPQFIFQYYREEENGRGNFPPRFSGLQFPNYSSELNVNALELDDSALYLCASSRNNNEQFFGPGTRLTVL.

The chain uses TRBV6-6 and TRBJ2-6; D not resolved. Germline V gene data show CDR1 as MNHNY and CDR2 as SVGAGI (reference sequence). This CDR3 is built from 15 residues. With 2 bases removed from V and 4 bases from J, the gap between germline ends came to 9 bases. The CDR3 DNA reads TGTGCCAGCAGTTACGAGGCGTCCGGGGCCAACGTCCTGACTTTC. This sequence encodes CASSYEASGANVLTF.

The V call is TRBV29-1, the J call TRBJ2-5; 7 bases are a match to TRBD2. This CDR3 contains 16 residues. With 8 bases clipped from V and 4 bases from J, the junction kept 19 bases outside the gene matches. Germline CDR1 and CDR2: SQVTM and ANQGSEA. The CDR3 protein is CSPLMPVAGVGETQYF. The CDR3 coding sequence is TGCAGCCCTCTAATGCCCGTGGCGGGAGTAGGAGAGACCCAGTACTTC.

V usage is TRBV5-4 and J usage is TRBJ2-1, with 9 bases that match TRBD2. CDR3 length: 16 amino acids. The germline CDR1 and CDR2 sequences are SGHNT and YYREEE (reference sequence). Trimming took 5 bases from V and 7 from J; bases not matched to a gene: 13. This chain's CDR3 is CASSQGRAGGFNEQFF. The CDR3 bases are TGTGCCAGCAGTCAGGGCCGAGCGGGAGGCTTTAATGAGCAGTTCTTC.

This rearrangement joins TRBV6-2 or TRBV6-3 to TRBJ2-7; maybe TRBD1 (5 bases). V was clipped by 6 bases and J by 2 bases, with 17 bases between them. CDR3 length: 15 residues. Germline lookup yields CDR1 MNHEY and CDR2 SVGEGT. The CDR3 protein is CASSLQENLPYEQYF. In DNA, the CDR3 is TGTGCCAGCAGCCTACAGGAGAACCTCCCCTACGAGCAGTACTTC.

This clone was recorded a few times. V gene TRBV19 combines with J gene TRBJ2-1; tentative D call: TRBD1 (6 bases). CDR3 length equals 13 residues. The germline V and J ends were trimmed by 5 bases and 6 bases, with 11 bases remaining between them. In germline, CDR1 is LNHDA, CDR2 SQIVND (reference sequence). The CDR3 region is CASSWGHLNEQFF. DNA for the CDR3: TGTGCCAGTAGTTGGGGACATCTCAATGAGCAGTTCTTC.

This clone showed up just once. The rearrangement uses TRBV11-2 and TRBJ2-3, with 10 bases lining up with TRBD2. The CDR3 is made up of 16 amino acids. With V trimmed by 3 bases and J by 6 bases, 9 bases remained unmatched. Germline assignment: CDR1 SGHAT and CDR2 FQNNGV. CDR3 in amino acids: CASSFLAGATADTQYF. CDR3 nucleotide sequence: TGTGCCAGCAGCTTCCTAGCGGGGGCAACGGCGGATACGCAGTATTTT.

The gene calls are TRBV6-5 and TRBJ2-7; D gene ambiguous. V lost 0 bases and J 2 bases, leaving 14 bases between the germline ends. The germline gives CDR1 MNHEY, CDR2 SVGAGI. This CDR3 is built from 16 residues. This CDR3 reads CASSYSGSPLPYEQYF. For the CDR3, the DNA is TGTGCCAGCAGTTACTCGGGTTCCCCTCTTCCCTACGAGCAGTACTTC.

This clone has more than one count but fewer than ten. This chain joins TRBV4-1 and TRBJ1-4, with 10 bases aligning to TRBD1. J gave up 6 bases and V 4 bases, and 8 bases lay outside the gene matches. The CDR3 has 16 amino acids. CDR1 is MGHRA, CDR2 YSYEKL, per germline. The CDR3 is CASSLSGTGADEKLFF. The CDR3 bases are TGCGCCAGCAGCCTCTCCGGGACAGGGGCAGATGAAAAACTGTTTTTT.

CDR3 nucleotides: TGTGCCAGCAGCTTGTGGGGCAAGGGGAACACTGAAGCTTTCTTT. This gives the protein CASSLWGKGNTEAFF. The V and J genes are TRBV5-5 and TRBJ1-1; a weak D match, TRBD1 (5 bases). Germline lookup yields CDR1 SGHKS and CDR2 YYEKEE (reference sequence). V was clipped by 1 base and J by 1 base, with 11 bases between them. The CDR3 sequence is 15 residues long.

This clone was observed a handful of times. The CDR3 DNA reads as TGTGCCAGCAGCAGAACCGGGACTAGCGGGGGGATCGAGCAGTACTTC. As protein: CASSRTGTSGGIEQYF. This sequence joins TRBV7-6 and TRBJ2-7; 15 nucleotides agree with TRBD2. CDR1 and CDR2 (germline): SGHVS, FNYEAQ. J lost 6 bases, V lost 5 bases, and 8 bases had no gene match. The CDR3 is made up of 16 amino acids.

V gene TRBV19 combines with J gene TRBJ2-7; TRBD2 matches 8 bases. Germline lookup yields CDR1 LNHDA and CDR2 SQIVND (reference sequence). This CDR3 spans 15 amino acids. V dropped 4 bases and J dropped 2; count of bases not matched to a gene: 7. Here the CDR3 reads CASSTQAGVPYEQYF. The CDR3 DNA is TGTGCCAGTAGTACCCAAGCGGGAGTGCCCTACGAGCAGTACTTC.

The chain has TRBV19 and TRBJ2-2, with TRBD2 identical over 7 bases. Germline CDR1 and CDR2: LNHDA and SQIVND (reference sequence). With V trimmed by 6 bases and J by 6 bases, 1 base remained unmatched. CDR3 length: 12 amino acids. CDR3 bases: TGTGCCAGTAGCACTAGCGCCGGGGAGCTGTTTTTT. This encodes CASSTSAGELFF.

The chain employs TRBV28 and TRBJ2-7; D is undetermined. Trimming removed 5 bases from V and 2 bases from J, with 13 bases in between. CDR1 is MDHEN, CDR2 SYDVKM, per germline. The CDR3 runs to 14 residues. The CDR3 nucleotides are TGTGCCAGCAGTGCCCGTTTTAGCCCCTACGAGCAGTACTTC. Protein product: CASSARFSPYEQYF.

The gene calls are TRBV27 and TRBJ2-3; TRBD1 might be the D (5 bases). Between the trimmed V and J ends, which lost 6 bases and 4 bases, there was a span of 11 bases. The CDR3 is 13 residues long. CDR1 is MNHEY, CDR2 SMNVEV, per germline (reference sequence). The CDR3 sequence: CASSPSGSDTQYF. Here the CDR3 DNA reads TGTGCCAGCAGCCCCTCAGGGTCAGATACGCAGTATTTT.

The table lists this clone with a few counts. The chain uses TRBV24-1 and TRBJ1-4; D remains unclear. V dropped 6 bases and J dropped 7 bases, with 8 bases sitting between them. CDR1 and CDR2 from the germline V gene are KGHDR and SFDVKD. The length of the CDR3 is 12 residues. The DNA of the CDR3 is TGTGCCACCAGTTACGGTGGTGAAAAACTGTTTTTT. Translated: CATSYGGEKLFF.

The V and J genes are TRBV6-5 and TRBJ1-2; no reliable D call. The CDR3 consists of 12 residues. V lost 10 bases, J lost 0 bases, and 9 bases lay in between. Germline lookup yields CDR1 MNHEY and CDR2 SVGAGI. CDR3 region: CATRQTNYGYTF. The DNA for the CDR3 is TGTGCCACCCGACAAACTAACTATGGCTACACCTTC.

V is TRBV10-3 and J is TRBJ2-1; the D gene could be TRBD1 or TRBD2 (5 bases each). Germline V CDR1 and CDR2: ENHRY, SYGVKD. CDR3 size: 15 residues. The germline V and J ends were trimmed by 5 bases and 5 bases, with 16 bases remaining between them. CDR3 nucleotide sequence: TGTGCCATCAGTAAAGACTGGGACCTTAACAATGAGCAGTTCTTC. It translates to CAISKDWDLNNEQFF.

The chain recombines TRBV10-3 with TRBJ1-2; D remains ambiguous. Looked up from germline, CDR1 is ENHRY and CDR2 is SYGVKD. Between the trimmed V and J ends, which lost 0 bases and 4 bases, there was a span of 9 bases. The CDR3 spans 14 residues. CDR3 in amino acids: CAISESTRGYGYTF. In DNA form, the CDR3 reads TGTGCCATCAGTGAGTCGACGCGGGGCTATGGCTACACCTTC.

This clone has only a few counts. This chain joins TRBV7-9 and TRBJ1-4; possible D gene TRBD1, 5 bases. The CDR3 covers 16 residues. CDR1 is SEHNR and CDR2 is FQNEAQ in the germline V gene (reference sequence). Trimming removed 1 base at V and 3 bases at J, with 12 bases between. The CDR3 DNA is TGTGCCAGCAGCTTAGGGCAGGGAAGGGCTAATGAAAAACTGTTTTTT. Encoded protein: CASSLGQGRANEKLFF.

The chain combines TRBV7-7 with TRBJ2-1; the match to TRBD2 covers 7 bases. Germline V gene sequence: CDR1 SSHAT, CDR2 FNYEAQ (reference sequence). This CDR3 has 13 amino acids. The junction had 4 bases not matched to a gene; V was cut back by 3 bases and J by 8 bases. The CDR3 coding sequence is TGTGCCAGCAGCTTCCGACTAGCCGATGAGCAGTTCTTC. Amino acids: CASSFRLADEQFF.

The chain has TRBV19 and TRBJ2-2, with D perhaps matching TRBD1 (5 bases). The V gene's germline CDR1 is LNHDA and CDR2 SQIVND (reference sequence). The V gene lost 5 bases and the J gene lost 10 bases, with 23 bases spanning the gap. The CDR3 length is 16 residues. The CDR3 nucleotides read TGTGCCAGTAGTCCCTCTTGGCGTCCAGGGAAGGAGGAGCTGTTTTTT. This translates into CASSPSWRPGKEELFF.

The chain uses TRBV9 and TRBJ1-1, with a tentative D call TRBD1 (6 bases). CDR1 is SGDLS, CDR2 YYNGEE, per germline. The CDR3 is 13 residues long. V lost 3 bases to trimming and J lost 5 bases, with 11 bases between them. The CDR3 coding sequence is TGTGCCAGCAGCGCGATACAGGGAACTGAAGCTTTCTTT. This sequence encodes CASSAIQGTEAFF. The variable domain in full, completed from reference TRBV9 and TRBJ1-1, reads DSGVTQTPKHLITATGQRVTLRCSPRSGDLSVYWYQQSLDQGLQFLIQYYNGEERAKGNILERFSAQQFPDLHSELNLSSLELGDSALYFCASSAIQGTEAFFGQGTRLTVV.

V and J are TRBV10-3 and TRBJ1-6; 7 nucleotides line up with TRBD1. The germline V gene encodes CDR1 ENHRY and CDR2 SYGVKD. CDR3 length: 16 amino acids. V was pared by 3 bases and J by 7 bases, with 9 bases of the junction left unmatched. The CDR3, as DNA: TGTGCCATCAGTGATCCTTCTGACAGGGTCAATTCACCCCTCCACTTT. Its translation is CAISDPSDRVNSPLHF.

The chain couples TRBV5-6 to TRBJ2-1, with D perhaps TRBD1 or TRBD2 (7 bases each). V was shortened by 1 base and J by 8 bases, with 19 bases between the two germline ends. In germline, CDR1 is SGHDT, CDR2 YYEEEE. The CDR3 has 16 residues. DNA for the CDR3: TGTGCCAGCAGCTTGCCCGCAGGGGGGGGCGGGGATGAGCAGTTCTTC. Residues: CASSLPAGGGGDEQFF.

The sample holds a few counts of this clone. The V gene is TRBV30, the J gene TRBJ2-7; 8 bases fit TRBD2. Germline-derived CDR1 and CDR2 are GTSNPN and SVGIG (reference sequence). The CDR3 covers 15 residues. V lost 0 bases and J lost 5; bases outside the gene matches: 9. The CDR3 reads CAWSVPPGGANEQYF. DNA for the CDR3: TGTGCCTGGAGTGTACCCCCGGGGGGGGCGAACGAGCAGTACTTC. Full variable domain (missing parts from reference TRBV30 and TRBJ2-7): SQTIHQWPATLVQPVGSPLSLECTVEGTSNPNLYWYRQAAGRGLQLLFYSVGIGQISSEVPQNLSASRPQDRQFILSSKKLLLSDSGFYLCAWSVPPGGANEQYFGPGTRLTVT.

The chain combines TRBV10-3 with TRBJ2-3; D possibly corresponds to TRBD2 (5 bases). The CDR3 length is 14 residues. Trimming cost V 4 bases and J 0 bases, with 8 bases left between them. The germline gives CDR1 ENHRY, CDR2 SYGVKD. The CDR3 sequence is CAISGEFSTDTQYF. The CDR3 DNA sequence: TGTGCCATCAGTGGGGAGTTTAGCACAGATACGCAGTATTTT.

The chain carries TRBV4-3 and TRBJ2-5, with 11 nucleotides matching TRBD1. The CDR3 runs 17 residues. CDR1 is LGHNA, CDR2 YSLEER, per germline. J was trimmed by 5 bases and V by 5 bases; bases with no gene match: 13. The chain's CDR3 is CASSSTAGTGGPETQYF. For the CDR3, the DNA is TGCGCCAGCAGCTCAACTGCCGGGACAGGGGGTCCGGAGACCCAGTACTTC.

This chain uses TRBV4-1 with TRBJ1-6; 8 bases align to TRBD1. The CDR3 extends over 16 amino acids. Trimming took 4 bases from V and 5 from J; bases not matched to a gene: 7. CDR1 and CDR2 from the germline V gene are MGHRA and YSYEKL. The CDR3 loop reads CASSRGQGFDNSPLHF. The CDR3 DNA sequence: TGCGCCAGCAGCCGAGGACAGGGATTCGATAATTCACCCCTCCACTTT.